This TCR beta chain originates from a study of shared T cell receptors in the human thymus. V was clipped by 0 bases and J by 5 bases; unmatched bases: 5. The CDR3 spans 15 residues. Germline V CDR1 and CDR2: LGHNA, YSLEER. Libraries were prepared by immunoSEQ multiplex PCR; TCRdb keeps only in-frame clonotypes and omits some of them. The sample holds hundreds of thousands of clones; 88% are singletons and the top ten take around 0.0099%. These data were also reused for a study on human thymus T cells. That work states: Those donating were healthy Finnish infants in corrective surgery for congenital heart defects. There appeared to be biased usage of V and J genes in thymic and blood repertoires.

The sequence derives from a boy in the first two years of life with a congenital heart defect. Material for sequencing was thymocytes. The chain uses TRBV4-3 and TRBJ1-2, with TRBD1 identical over 8 bases. The CDR3 sequence is CASSQERQGRYGYTF. DNA of the CDR3: TGCGCCAGCAGCCAAGAGCGACAGGGGAGGTATGGCTACACCTTC.